These 17 T cell receptor beta chains were all obtained from the same sample, sequenced in a study of blood T cell repertoires in COVID-19. The table came from immunoSEQ multiplex PCR; TCRdb's copy has only in-frame clones and leaves some out. The repertoire includes 66,000 or so clones, around three quarters of them detected once, and roughly a tenth sits in the top ten. Sequenced input: peripheral blood. The source of these receptors is a human donor in a cohort sampled during active COVID-19.

This chain links TRBV13 with TRBJ1-2; 9 bases fit TRBD1. This CDR3 has 13 residues. Germline V gene sequence: CDR1 PRHDT, CDR2 FYEKMQ (reference sequence). V lost 5 bases and J lost 4; bases outside the gene matches: 2. The CDR3 is CASSPGQGYGYTF. The CDR3 nucleotides are TGTGCCAGCAGCCCGGGACAGGGCTATGGCTACACCTTC. The full variable domain, completed using reference TRBV13 and TRBJ1-2, is AAGVIQSPRHLIKEKRETATLKCYPIPRHDTVYWYQQGPGQDPQFLISFYEKMQSDKGSIPDRFSAQQFSDYHSELNMSSLELGDSALYFCASSPGQGYGYTFGSGTRLTVV.

This clone was detected only a few times. The V call is TRBV27, the J call TRBJ2-7; 10 bases are a match to TRBD1. V gave up 5 bases and J gave up 6 bases; unmatched junction bases: 10. CDR1 is MNHEY, CDR2 SMNVEV, per germline (reference sequence). The length of the CDR3 is 15 residues. The CDR3 is CASSPRGQGSGEQYF. The CDR3 DNA sequence: TGTGCCAGCAGTCCTAGGGGACAGGGGTCTGGCGAGCAGTACTTC.

The rearrangement joins TRBV6-5 to TRBJ2-5; D might be TRBD1 (6 bases). The V end lost 6 bases, the J end lost 9 bases, and 14 bases lay between the germline ends. Germline-derived CDR1 and CDR2 are MNHEY and SVGAGI. This CDR3 contains 12 residues. CDR3 DNA: TGTGCCAGCAGGGAGAGCCCAGGGGCCCAGTACTTC. This translates into CASRESPGAQYF.

V and J are TRBV18 and TRBJ2-7, with D possibly TRBD2 on 6 matching bases. The CDR3 spans 15 residues. The V gene lost 1 base and the J gene lost 5 bases, with 15 bases spanning the gap. Germline lookup yields CDR1 KGHSH and CDR2 LQKENI. Here the CDR3 DNA reads TGTGCCAGCTCACCACAGTCTAGCGTCCCCCACGAGCAGTACTTC. Translated, it gives CASSPQSSVPHEQYF.

This clone was observed a few times. V usage is TRBV10-2 and J usage is TRBJ2-7; a possible D gene is TRBD1 (5 bases). Germline lookup yields CDR1 WSHSY and CDR2 SAAADI. The CDR3 has 15 residues. The germline V and J ends were trimmed by 2 bases and 1 base, with 12 bases remaining between them. This chain's CDR3 is CASSEPYDRSYEQYF. DNA for the CDR3: TGCGCCAGCAGTGAGCCATATGACAGATCCTACGAGCAGTACTTC.

This chain connects TRBV30 to TRBJ1-6; D is perhaps TRBD1 (5 bases). The CDR3 is 13 amino acids. The V end was cut by 4 bases, the J end by 7 bases, with 11 bases between. The germline CDR1 and CDR2 sequences are GTSNPN and SVGIG (reference sequence). DNA of the CDR3: TGTGCCTGGACAGGGTTTGGGAATTCACCCCTCCACTTT. The encoded protein is CAWTGFGNSPLHF.

This clone appeared a few times. J is TRBJ2-7 and V is TRBV19; the D gene is possibly TRBD2 (5 bases). V lost 4 bases to trimming and J lost 1 base, with 17 bases between them. Germline CDR1 is LNHDA and CDR2 is SQIVND (reference sequence). The CDR3 is 16 residues long. CDR3 residues: CASSTSDPSGSYEQYF. Written as DNA, the CDR3 is TGTGCCAGTAGTACATCAGACCCTTCGGGGTCCTACGAGCAGTACTTC.

The chain links TRBV7-2 to TRBJ2-5, with TRBD2 matching over 7 bases. Germline-derived CDR1 and CDR2 are SGHTA and FQGNSA. The CDR3 is made up of 15 amino acids. J was trimmed by 4 bases and V by 3 bases; bases with no gene match: 8. CDR3 nucleotides: TGTGCCAGCAGCTTGAGCGGGATTAGGCGAGAGACCCAGTACTTC. Its protein product is CASSLSGIRRETQYF.

The rearrangement uses TRBV7-9 and TRBJ2-1; 10 bases line up with TRBD2. From germline, CDR1 is SEHNR and CDR2 FQNEAQ (reference sequence). The J segment lost 7 bases and the V segment lost 5 bases, leaving 11 bases of the junction unmatched. The CDR3 is made up of 16 amino acids. In DNA form, the CDR3 reads TGTGCCAGCAGCCCGTTAGCGGGAGGTCACCTAAATGAGCAGTTCTTC. Encoded protein: CASSPLAGGHLNEQFF.

The chain couples TRBV15 to TRBJ2-5; 10 bases line up with TRBD2. The germline gives CDR1 LNHNV, CDR2 YYDKDF (reference sequence). The CDR3 length is 15 residues. The ends lost 0 bases at V and 2 bases at J; junction bases unmatched: 0. The CDR3 region has the DNA TGTGCCACCAGCAGAGATAGCGGGAGGCAAGAGACCCAGTACTTC. This gives the protein CATSRDSGRQETQYF.

This clone was observed a handful of times. The chain recombines TRBV2 with TRBJ2-7; TRBD2 is a possible D gene (5 bases). The V end was cut by 10 bases, the J end by 7 bases, with 17 bases between. This CDR3 comprises 12 residues. Germline V gene sequence: CDR1 SNHLY, CDR2 FYNNEI. The CDR3 region is CATGLAAGEQYF. The CDR3, as DNA: TGTGCCACCGGACTGGCGGCGGGTGAGCAGTACTTC.

CDR3 residues: CASRIAGANTGELFF. The CDR3, as DNA: TGTGCCAGCAGGATAGCGGGCGCGAACACCGGGGAGCTGTTTTTT. The chain combines TRBV28 with TRBJ2-2, with TRBD2 matching 7 bases. The V and J ends lost 6 bases and 0 bases, in that order; junction bases with no gene match: 4. CDR3 length equals 15 residues. Germline assignment: CDR1 MDHEN and CDR2 SYDVKM.

The chain links TRBV11-2 to TRBJ2-5; the match to TRBD2 covers 10 bases. The V gene end was trimmed by 0 bases and the J gene end by 5 bases; junction bases not matched to a gene: 6. This CDR3 is 16 amino acids long. Germline CDR1 and CDR2: SGHAT and FQNNGV. The CDR3 spells CASSLEGLATRETQYF. For the CDR3, the DNA is TGTGCCAGCAGCTTAGAGGGACTAGCGACCCGGGAGACCCAGTACTTC.

The chain carries TRBV20-1 and TRBJ1-1; 7 bases are shared with TRBD1. Germline lookup yields CDR1 DFQATT and CDR2 SNEGSKA (reference sequence). The CDR3 sequence is 11 residues long. Trimming removed 4 bases from V and 5 bases from J; junction bases left unmatched: 1. The CDR3 sequence is CSAIRGTEAFF. CDR3 sequence (DNA): TGCAGTGCTATCAGGGGGACTGAAGCTTTCTTT.

This clone was seen a single time. V usage is TRBV28 and J usage is TRBJ2-1, with D unresolved. Germline CDR1 MDHEN, CDR2 SYDVKM. CDR3 size: 13 residues. Trimming stripped 3 bases from V and 9 bases from J, with 12 bases between. As DNA, the CDR3 is TGTGCCAGCAGTTTTGACCCTAGAGGTGAGCAGTTCTTC. As protein: CASSFDPRGEQFF.

This clone was detected a few times. The chain uses TRBV4-3 and TRBJ1-2; D is unresolved. The CDR3 contains 14 residues. The ends were cut back, 0 bases at V and 4 bases at J, with 9 bases in the middle. The germline V gene has CDR1 LGHNA and CDR2 YSLEER. CDR3 coding DNA: TGCGCCAGCAGCCAAGATCTGGCCAGCTATGGCTACACCTTC. This sequence encodes CASSQDLASYGYTF.

The chain employs TRBV5-6 and TRBJ2-4; 14 nucleotides agree with TRBD2. CDR3 length: 17 amino acids. Germline lookup yields CDR1 SGHDT and CDR2 YYEEEE. The V and J ends lost 4 bases and 4 bases, in that order; junction bases with no gene match: 7. The CDR3 region has the DNA TGTGCCAGCAGCGGAACAGGGACTAGCGGGAGTAAAAACATTCAGTACTTC. This gives the protein CASSGTGTSGSKNIQYF.